The 13 T cell receptor beta chains in this list originate from one sample, sequenced in a study of cytomegalovirus exposure and HLA in healthy donors. The repertoire was sequenced with immunoSEQ multiplex PCR; TCRdb's copy has only in-frame clones and lacks some. Of hundreds of thousands of clones in the sample, about nine tenths were seen once. Sequenced: PBMCs. The source of these receptors is a woman aged 18-29 years in good health and CMV-seronegative.

This clone turned up a few times. This chain connects TRBV28 to TRBJ1-2, with 8 bases that match TRBD1. This CDR3 is built from 14 residues. J was trimmed by 4 bases and V by 6 bases; bases with no gene match: 7. Germline CDR1 and CDR2: MDHEN and SYDVKM. The CDR3 nucleotides are TGTGCCAGCAGAATCCAGGACAGGGTCTATGGCTACACCTTC. Encoded protein: CASRIQDRVYGYTF.

The chain carries TRBV4-1 and TRBJ1-1; D unresolved. With 0 bases removed from V and 5 bases from J, the gap between germline ends came to 13 bases. Germline lookup yields CDR1 MGHRA and CDR2 YSYEKL. CDR3 size: 15 residues. This CDR3 is CASSQERRGRTEAFF. The CDR3 nucleotides read TGCGCCAGCAGCCAAGAGAGGCGGGGAAGGACTGAAGCTTTCTTT.

Only a few counts were recorded for this clone. V and J are TRBV27 and TRBJ2-7; 9 positions agree with TRBD2. CDR1 and CDR2 (germline): MNHEY, SMNVEV (reference sequence). This CDR3 has 16 residues. V was clipped by 5 bases and J by 3 bases; unmatched bases: 11. The chain's CDR3 is CASSPGGGRVYYEQYF. The CDR3 DNA reads TGTGCCAGCAGTCCGGGCGGCGGGAGGGTATACTACGAGCAGTACTTC.

The chain employs TRBV2 and TRBJ2-7; possible D gene TRBD1, 6 bases. CDR3 length equals 14 residues. Trimming took 7 bases from V and 5 from J, leaving 18 bases between them. The germline V gene encodes CDR1 SNHLY and CDR2 FYNNEI. For the CDR3, the DNA is TGTGCCAGCATTAAGAGGGGGTACATGGACGAGCAGTACTTC. Translation gives CASIKRGYMDEQYF.

The table lists this clone with a count of one. This chain uses TRBV4-1 with TRBJ1-2; no definite D call. Germline loops: CDR1 MGHRA, CDR2 YSYEKL. The CDR3 is made up of 14 amino acids. The V end was cut by 0 bases, the J end by 1 base, with 6 bases between. Here the CDR3 reads CASSQDPDNYGYTF. Written as DNA, the CDR3 is TGCGCCAGCAGCCAAGATCCAGATAACTATGGCTACACCTTC.

The chain has TRBV5-1 and TRBJ2-2; D is unresolved. Trimming removed 0 bases at V and 1 base at J, with 7 bases between. CDR1 is SGHRS and CDR2 is YFSETQ in the germline V gene. The CDR3 has 15 residues. The CDR3 is CASSLDRVNTGELFF. The CDR3 DNA reads TGCGCCAGCAGCTTGGACCGGGTGAACACCGGGGAGCTGTTTTTT. Combining the CDR3 with reference TRBV5-1 and TRBJ2-2 gives the whole variable domain KAGVTQTPRYLIKTRGQQVTLSCSPISGHRSVSWYQQTPGQGLQFLFEYFSETQRNKGNFPGRFSGRQFSNSRSEMNVSTLELGDSALYLCASSLDRVNTGELFFGEGSRLTVL.

This clone was recorded once. This sequence joins TRBV28 and TRBJ1-2, with D hard to call. Trimming stripped 1 base from V and 13 bases from J, with 10 bases between. The germline V gene has CDR1 MDHEN and CDR2 SYDVKM. The CDR3 is made up of 11 amino acids. Written as DNA, the CDR3 is TGTGCCAGCAGTTTATCAACTCTAGTCACCTTC. Protein product: CASSLSTLVTF.

The chain is built from TRBV5-4 and TRBJ1-1; D not resolved. V was pared by 6 bases and J by 1 base, with 13 bases between. CDR3 length: 14 amino acids. Germline V lookup: CDR1 SGHNT, CDR2 YYREEE (reference sequence). CDR3: CASTPSGWNTEAFF. CDR3 DNA sequence: TGTGCCAGCACCCCCAGCGGGTGGAACACTGAAGCTTTCTTT.

V and J are TRBV29-1 and TRBJ2-5, with D possibly TRBD1 on 5 matching bases. The CDR3 consists of 14 residues. Trimming pared 3 bases from V and 1 base from J, leaving 12 bases between. Germline CDR1 and CDR2: SQVTM and ANQGSEA. CDR3 sequence: CSVECQGFQETQYF. The CDR3 region has the DNA TGCAGCGTTGAGTGTCAGGGTTTCCAAGAGACCCAGTACTTC.

The chain is built from TRBV30 and TRBJ2-5; TRBD1 matches 8 bases. CDR1 is GTSNPN, CDR2 SVGIG, per germline (reference sequence). This CDR3 contains 15 residues. V was clipped by 4 bases and J by 1 base; unmatched bases: 8. The CDR3 region is CAWKRQGAIQETQYF. CDR3 DNA: TGTGCCTGGAAGAGGCAGGGGGCTATCCAAGAGACCCAGTACTTC. The full variable domain, rest sourced from reference TRBV30 and TRBJ2-5, is SQTIHQWPATLVQPVGSPLSLECTVEGTSNPNLYWYRQAAGRGLQLLFYSVGIGQISSEVPQNLSASRPQDRQFILSSKKLLLSDSGFYLCAWKRQGAIQETQYFGPGTRLLVL.

The table lists this clone with a count of one. The chain joins TRBV19 to TRBJ2-7; 8 bases map to TRBD1. Germline-derived CDR1 and CDR2 are LNHDA and SQIVND (reference sequence). The ends lost 6 bases at V and 0 bases at J; junction bases unmatched: 4. This CDR3 is built from 14 residues. CDR3 region: CASSSTGASYEQYF. CDR3 DNA: TGTGCCAGTAGCTCGACAGGGGCCTCCTACGAGCAGTACTTC. Variable domain in full (rest from reference TRBV19 and TRBJ2-7): DGGITQSPKYLFRKEGQNVTLSCEQNLNHDAMYWYRQDPGQGLRLIYYSQIVNDFQKGDIAEGYSVSREKKESFPLTVTSAQKNPTAFYLCASSSTGASYEQYFGPGTRLTVT.

There are a few counts of this clone. The rearrangement uses TRBV5-6 and TRBJ2-4; 10 bases are shared with TRBD2. The J segment lost 1 base and the V segment lost 5 bases, leaving 9 bases of the junction unmatched. Germline assignment: CDR1 SGHDT and CDR2 YYEEEE. CDR3 length: 17 amino acids. CDR3 nucleotides: TGTGCCAGCAGATTGCTAGCGGGAGCTCGGGCCAAAAACATTCAGTACTTC. Amino acid sequence: CASRLLAGARAKNIQYF.

J is TRBJ2-7 and V is TRBV5-4; 12 positions match TRBD2. This CDR3 contains 15 residues. With 4 bases clipped from V and 4 bases from J, the junction kept 6 bases outside the gene matches. Germline V gene lookup returns CDR1 SGHNT and CDR2 YYREEE (reference sequence). The CDR3 region is CASSATSGSKYEQYF. The CDR3 DNA reads TGTGCCAGCAGCGCGACTAGCGGGAGTAAGTACGAGCAGTACTTC.